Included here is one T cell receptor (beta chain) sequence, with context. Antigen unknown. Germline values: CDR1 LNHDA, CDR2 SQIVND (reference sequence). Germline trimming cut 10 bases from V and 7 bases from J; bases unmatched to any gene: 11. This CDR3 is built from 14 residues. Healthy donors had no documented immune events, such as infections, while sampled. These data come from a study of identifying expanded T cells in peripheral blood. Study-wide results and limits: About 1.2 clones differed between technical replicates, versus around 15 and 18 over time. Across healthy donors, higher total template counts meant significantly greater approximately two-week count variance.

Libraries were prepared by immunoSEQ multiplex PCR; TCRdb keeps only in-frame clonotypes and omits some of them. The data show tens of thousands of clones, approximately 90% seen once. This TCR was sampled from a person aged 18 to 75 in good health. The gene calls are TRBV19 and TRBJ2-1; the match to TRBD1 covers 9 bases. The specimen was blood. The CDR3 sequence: CATRRDRDWNEQFF. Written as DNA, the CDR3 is TGTGCCACACGCCGGGACAGGGACTGGAATGAGCAGTTCTTC.